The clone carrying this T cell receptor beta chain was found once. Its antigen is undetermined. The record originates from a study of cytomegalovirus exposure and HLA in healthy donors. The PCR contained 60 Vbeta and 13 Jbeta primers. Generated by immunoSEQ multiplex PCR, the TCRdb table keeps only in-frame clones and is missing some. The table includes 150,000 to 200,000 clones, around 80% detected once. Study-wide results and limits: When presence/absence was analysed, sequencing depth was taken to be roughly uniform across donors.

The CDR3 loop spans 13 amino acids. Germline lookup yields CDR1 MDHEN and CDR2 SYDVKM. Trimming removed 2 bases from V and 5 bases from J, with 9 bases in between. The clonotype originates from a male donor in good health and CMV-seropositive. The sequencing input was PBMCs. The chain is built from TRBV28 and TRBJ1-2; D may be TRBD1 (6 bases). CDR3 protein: CASSLGGAYGYTF. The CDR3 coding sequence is TGTGCCAGCAGTTTAGGGGGGGCGTATGGCTACACCTTC.